This entry lists 28 T cell receptor beta chains sequenced from one sample in a study of tissue T cells after allogeneic stem cell transplantation. The time point: mouse harvest day 7 after allogeneic transplant. The graft held 10^6 splenic CD5+ T cells and 10^7 T-cell-depleted bone marrow cells. Measured with immunoSEQ multiplex PCR; TCRdb has only the in-frame clones, and not every one. The data contain roughly 2,100 clones, roughly 57% of them singletons. Sequenced: spleen. The receptors were gathered from a female BALB/c mouse given C57BL/6 T cells with graft-versus-host disease after an allogeneic hematopoietic cell transplant.

Comments on this clone: Germline and genes here are mouse. Read coverage stops 1 residue before the CDR3 terminus; the germline J gene supplies the remainder. J is TRBJ2-5 and V is TRBV12-2; 7 bases are shared with TRBD1. Germline CDR1 SGHLS, CDR2 HYDKME. V shed 0 bases, J shed 5 bases, and the junction held 7 bases outside the gene matches. The CDR3 runs 15 residues. CDR3 DNA, as far as it was read: TGTGCCAGCTCTCTCGAAGGGGGACAGATAGACACCCAGTAC. This translates into CASSLEGGQIDTQY. The whole CDR3 is CASSLEGGQIDTQYF.

Points on this clone: Germline and genes: mouse. The read is 1 residue too short to cover the CDR3 end, so that end is filled in from the germline J gene. This sequence joins TRBV16 and TRBJ2-7; D unclear. Trimming shortened V by 1 base and J by 6 bases, and 4 bases separated the two germline ends. The germline V gene has CDR1 SGHSA and CDR2 FRNQAP. The CDR3 covers 11 residues. The DNA read from the CDR3 is TGTGCAAGCAGCTTAGGGGGTGAACAGTAC. It is translated as CASSLGGEQY. The whole CDR3 region reads CASSLGGEQYF.

By proportion, this clone is large. Gene names refer to mouse genes. The read ends 1 residue shy of where the CDR3 ends; the end is completed using the germline J gene. The chain employs TRBV12-1 and TRBJ2-1; possible D gene TRBD1, 6 bases. Trimming removed 0 bases at V and 3 bases at J, with 11 bases between. There are 15 residues in the CDR3. CDR1 SGHSN and CDR2 HYEKVE come from the germline V gene. CDR3 residues: CASSLPGTIYAEQFF. CDR3 bases read: TGTGCCAGCTCTCTCCCCGGGACAATCTATGCTGAGCAGTTC.

In its sample, this clone was seen a few times. The gene names here belong to mouse. Read coverage stops 1 residue before the CDR3 terminus; the germline J gene supplies the remainder. This chain links TRBV15 with TRBJ2-7, with 9 positions matching TRBD2. The CDR3 totals 15 residues. Germline CDR1 reads SGHND; CDR2 reads FRSKSL. The trim removed 0 bases at V and 0 bases at J, leaving 0 bases unmatched. The CDR3 sequence: CASSLAGLGSYEQYF. The sequenced part of the CDR3 DNA is TGTGCCAGCAGTTTAGCGGGACTGGGCTCCTATGAACAGTAC.

Notes on this clone: Mouse gene names and germline throughout. The CDR3 end is not reached by the read, which stops 1 residue before it; the germline J gene fills it in. The rearrangement links TRBV12-2 to TRBJ2-5; 12 bases map to TRBD2. V shed 3 bases, J shed 2 bases, and the junction held 8 bases outside the gene matches. Germline loops: CDR1 SGHLS, CDR2 HYDKME. This CDR3 spans 17 amino acids. CDR3 DNA, as far as it was read: TGTGCCAGCTCTGTTCCGGGACTGGGGGGCGGCCAAGACACCCAGTAC. Its protein is CASSVPGLGGGQDTQY. The full CDR3 protein reads CASSVPGLGGGQDTQYF.

Regarding this clone: Germline and genes: mouse. Sequencing ends 1 residue short of the CDR3 end; the germline J gene provides the rest. The gene calls are TRBV5 and TRBJ2-7; possibly TRBD1 for D (8 bases). The germline CDR1 and CDR2 sequences are LGHNA and YNLKQL (reference sequence). The CDR3 is made up of 16 amino acids. Between the trimmed V and J ends, which lost 1 base and 2 bases, there was a span of 15 bases. The CDR3 sequence: CASSQAAQGGTYEQYF. CDR3 DNA, as far as it was read: TGTGCCAGCAGCCAAGCCGCACAGGGGGGGACCTATGAACAGTAC.

With respect to this clone: Mouse gene names apply. Read data end 1 residue before the CDR3 end; the end is taken from the germline J gene. This chain uses TRBV4 with TRBJ1-4; D remains ambiguous. Germline assignment: CDR1 LGHDT and CDR2 YNNKQL (reference sequence). With 3 bases removed from V and 5 bases from J, the gap between germline ends came to 7 bases. This CDR3 has 13 amino acids. The CDR3: CASSYSHNERLFF. The sequenced CDR3 bases are TGTGCCAGCAGCTACTCACATAACGAAAGATTATTT.

The sample holds a few counts of this clone. Germline and genes: mouse. The DNA read from the CDR3 is TGTGCCAGCAGTCTGGGGAGGGGTGCAGAAACGCTGTAT. As protein: CASSLGRGAETLY. The whole CDR3 region reads CASSLGRGAETLYF. This chain joins TRBV26 and TRBJ2-3; unclear D gene. The CDR3 end is not reached by the read, which stops 1 residue before it; the germline J gene fills it in. This CDR3 is built from 14 residues. Germline CDR1 KGHPV, CDR2 FQNQEV (reference sequence). V lost 2 bases and J 1 base, leaving 7 bases between the germline ends.

A note on this clone: Gene and germline names: mouse. The read terminates 1 residue ahead of where the CDR3 ends, so the germline J gene completes it. The chain joins TRBV19 to TRBJ2-4; D gene uncertain. The CDR3 is made up of 14 amino acids. Trimming shortened V by 4 bases and J by 0 bases, and 9 bases separated the two germline ends. Germline CDR1 FNHDT, CDR2 SITEND (reference sequence). The CDR3 reads CASSPDTSQNTLYF. Partial CDR3 DNA: TGTGCCAGCAGTCCCGACACTAGTCAAAACACCTTGTAC.

Turning to this clone: Mouse gene names apply. From the germline J gene comes the end of the CDR3, since the read stops 1 residue before it. This sequence joins TRBV26 and TRBJ1-2; 7 bases match TRBD1. Looked up from germline, CDR1 is KGHPV and CDR2 is FQNQEV (reference sequence). J lost 0 bases, V lost 4 bases, and 5 bases had no gene match. This CDR3 spans 15 amino acids. CDR3 DNA, as far as it was read: TGTGCCAGCAGTCCCTCCGGGACAGCAAACTCCGACTACACC. Protein: CASSPSGTANSDYT. The complete CDR3 sequence is CASSPSGTANSDYTF.

This clone occurred a few times. Gene and germline names: mouse. Read data end 1 residue before the CDR3 end; the end is taken from the germline J gene. J is TRBJ2-1 and V is TRBV15; 10 bases fit TRBD2. This CDR3 region has 15 residues. The germline gives CDR1 SGHND, CDR2 FRSKSL. V shed 2 bases and J 3 bases; nucleotides not matched to a gene: 1. The DNA read from the CDR3 is TGTGCCAGCAGTTTACTGGGGGGGCCCTATGCTGAGCAGTTC. It codes for CASSLLGGPYAEQF. The entire CDR3 sequence reads CASSLLGGPYAEQFF.

A note on this clone: Genes and germline are mouse. The CDR3 goes on 1 residue after the read ends, and that part is filled in from the germline J gene. The chain recombines TRBV14 with TRBJ2-1; possibly TRBD2 for D (5 bases). In germline, CDR1 is SGHDT, CDR2 FRDEAV. Trimming shortened V by 2 bases and J by 2 bases, and 11 bases separated the two germline ends. The CDR3 is 15 amino acids. This CDR3 reads CASSLMGFDYAEQFF. The sequenced part of the CDR3 DNA is TGTGCCAGCAGTTTGATGGGGTTCGACTATGCTGAGCAGTTC.

A remark on this clone: Here the gene names and germline are mouse. The read ends 1 residue before the CDR3 terminus; that terminus is restored from the germline J gene. The V and J genes are TRBV26 and TRBJ1-1, with a tentative D call TRBD1 (5 bases). Deletions cut 3 bases from V and 10 bases from J, with 9 bases between. The CDR3 is 11 residues long. CDR1 is KGHPV and CDR2 is FQNQEV in the germline V gene (reference sequence). The sequenced part of the CDR3 DNA is TGTGCCAGCAGTCTAACGGGGCCAGTCTTC. It specifies CASSLTGPVF. The CDR3 in its entirety is CASSLTGPVFF.

This clone is a singleton in its sample. Germline and genes here are mouse. The DNA ends 1 residue before the CDR3 does, and the rest of the CDR3 is filled in from the germline J gene. The chain recombines TRBV4 with TRBJ2-2; TRBD1 aligns across 7 bases. J gave up 1 base and V 3 bases, and 2 bases lay outside the gene matches. Per the germline V gene, CDR1 is LGHDT and CDR2 is YNNKQL (reference sequence). The CDR3 covers 15 residues. The sequenced CDR3 bases are TGTGCCAGCAGCTACGGGACAGAAAACACCGGGCAGCTCTAC. Translated: CASSYGTENTGQLY. The full CDR3 protein is CASSYGTENTGQLYF.

A word on this clone: Gene names are the mouse ones. The read is 1 residue too short to cover the CDR3 end, so that end is filled in from the germline J gene. The chain joins TRBV26 to TRBJ1-3; D may be TRBD1 (6 bases). V lost 2 bases to trimming and J lost 1 base, with 6 bases between them. Germline V gives CDR1 KGHPV, CDR2 FQNQEV (reference sequence). The CDR3 is 14 residues long. CDR3 region: CASSLGTSGNTLYF. The CDR3 DNA, read in part, is TGTGCCAGCAGTCTGGGGACATCTGGAAATACGCTCTAT.

A word on this clone: Mouse gene names and germline throughout. From the germline J gene comes the end of the CDR3, since the read stops 1 residue before it. The chain couples TRBV3 to TRBJ2-3; weak D call: TRBD2 (6 bases). The CDR3 runs 15 residues. V gave up 4 bases and J gave up 0 bases, with 11 bases separating them. Germline V gene data show CDR1 as SNHLY and CDR2 as FYNGKV (reference sequence). The sequenced CDR3 bases are TGTGCCAGCAGCTCCTCTGGGGAGAGTGCAGAAACGCTGTAT. Its protein product is CASSSSGESAETLY. The entire CDR3 protein is CASSSSGESAETLYF.

In regard to this clone: Mouse gene names apply. The read is 1 residue too short to cover the CDR3 end, so that end is filled in from the germline J gene. This chain connects TRBV26 to TRBJ1-6; D uncertain. TRBJ1-6 qualifies as an ORF whose function is uncertain. Deletions cut 1 base from V and 5 bases from J, with 6 bases between. The CDR3 runs 14 residues. From germline, CDR1 is KGHPV and CDR2 FQNQEV (reference sequence). The CDR3 DNA, read in part, is TGTGCCAGCAGTCTGTGGCAGAATAATTCGCCCCTCTAC. Residues: CASSLWQNNSPLY. The full CDR3 is CASSLWQNNSPLYF.

Note on this clone: Gene names and germline refer to mouse. The missing CDR3 end, 1 residue past where the read stops, is filled in from the germline J gene. The rearrangement uses TRBV4 and TRBJ2-4; 12 positions agree with TRBD2. Unmatched junction bases numbered 5, after V lost 4 bases and J lost 0 bases. The CDR3 loop spans 17 amino acids. Germline CDR1 is LGHDT and CDR2 is YNNKQL (reference sequence). The CDR3 DNA, read in part, is TGTGCCAGCAGCTTCCGGGACTGGGGGGTTAGTCAAAACACCTTGTAC. Protein product: CASSFRDWGVSQNTLY. The whole CDR3 sequence reads CASSFRDWGVSQNTLYF. Drawing the rest from reference TRBV4 and TRBJ2-4, the complete variable domain is ETAVFQTPNYHVTQVGNEVSFNCKQTLGHDTMYWYKQDSKKLLKIMFSYNNKQLIVNETVPRRFSPQSSDKAHLNLRIKSVEPEDSAVYLCASSFRDWGVSQNTLYFGAGTRLSVL.

Notes on this clone: Mouse gene names and germline throughout. The CDR3 end is not reached by the read, which stops 1 residue before it; the germline J gene fills it in. The V and J genes are TRBV12-1 and TRBJ2-1; TRBD2 agrees at 7 bases. V was pared by 6 bases and J by 4 bases, with 2 bases of the junction left unmatched. This CDR3 has 12 residues. Looked up from germline, CDR1 is SGHSN and CDR2 is HYEKVE. The covered CDR3 bases are TGTGCCAGCCGACTGGGTTATGCTGAGCAGTTC. Amino acid sequence: CASRLGYAEQF. The CDR3 in its entirety is CASRLGYAEQFF. The complete variable domain, with remaining parts taken from reference TRBV12-1 and TRBJ2-1, reads DSGVVQSPRHIIKEKGGRSVLTCIPISGHSNVVWYQQTLGKELKFLIQHYEKVERDKGFLPSRFSVQQFDDYHSEMNMSALELEDSAMYFCASRLGYAEQFFGPGTRLTVL.

This clone was recorded a few times. Gene names refer to mouse genes. The read terminates 1 residue ahead of where the CDR3 ends, so the germline J gene completes it. The chain carries TRBV13-1 and TRBJ2-5; D not resolved. V gave up 0 bases and J gave up 2 bases, with 4 bases separating them. This CDR3 comprises 13 residues. Germline CDR1 NSHNY, CDR2 SYGAGN. The sequenced part of the CDR3 DNA is TGTGCCAGCAGTGATGCGGGCCAAGACACCCAGTAC. Protein: CASSDAGQDTQY. The entire CDR3 reads CASSDAGQDTQYF.

A remark on this clone: The listed genes are named as in mouse. The read falls 1 residue short of the CDR3 end, and the missing part is taken from the germline J gene. V is TRBV1 and J is TRBJ1-5; 9 nucleotides line up with TRBD1. The V segment lost 1 base and the J segment 6 bases; nucleotides outside the gene matches: 4. The germline V gene encodes CDR1 NSQYPW and CDR2 LRSPGD (reference sequence). The CDR3 totals 15 residues. The part of the CDR3 DNA that was read is TGCACCTGCAGTGCAGCCGGACAGGGGTCCCAGGCTCCGCTT. This sequence encodes CTCSAAGQGSQAPL. The full-length CDR3 reads as CTCSAAGQGSQAPLF.

Concerning this clone itself: The gene names given are mouse names. The read terminates 1 residue ahead of where the CDR3 ends, so the germline J gene completes it. The chain joins TRBV26 to TRBJ1-3, with TRBD1 matching 7 bases. Germline CDR1 and CDR2: KGHPV and FQNQEV (reference sequence). Trimming took 4 bases from V and 8 from J; bases not matched to a gene: 5. The CDR3 sequence is 13 residues long. CDR3 sequence: CASSRHRGDTLYF. The covered CDR3 bases are TGTGCCAGCAGTCGCCACAGGGGTGATACGCTCTAT.

A word on this clone: Each gene name is a mouse one. The CDR3 end lies 1 residue beyond the end of the read and is filled in from the germline J gene. The rearrangement links TRBV5 to TRBJ2-5, with 11 nucleotides matching TRBD2. The germline V gene encodes CDR1 LGHNA and CDR2 YNLKQL (reference sequence). The CDR3 is made up of 16 amino acids. Trimming cost V 4 bases and J 0 bases; bases outside gene matches: 3. This CDR3 is CASSRRDWGNQDTQYF. The sequenced part of the CDR3 DNA is TGTGCCAGCAGCCGCCGGGACTGGGGGAACCAAGACACCCAGTAC.

This clone is categorized as hyperexpanded (1% or more). Gene labels here are mouse ones. The read stops 1 residue short of the end of the CDR3; the missing end is completed from the germline J gene. This chain connects TRBV16 to TRBJ1-5; 9 bases align to TRBD1. The length of the CDR3 is 15 residues. V lost 3 bases to trimming and J lost 3 bases; unmatched junction nucleotides: 3. Germline V gene sequence: CDR1 SGHSA, CDR2 FRNQAP. The CDR3 bases that were read are TGTGCAAGCAGCTTCTCGACAGGGGGCAACCAGGCTCCGCTT. It yields the protein CASSFSTGGNQAPL. From start to end, the CDR3 is CASSFSTGGNQAPLF.

This clone was picked up a small number of times. Genes and germline come from the mouse. The read finishes 1 residue shy of the CDR3 end, and the germline J gene is used to complete it. The V and J genes are TRBV12-2 and TRBJ2-7, with 10 bases identical to TRBD2. The CDR3 extends over 14 amino acids. Germline V gene lookup returns CDR1 SGHLS and CDR2 HYDKME. With 0 bases clipped from V and 7 bases from J, the junction kept 5 bases outside the gene matches. CDR3 DNA, as far as it was read: TGTGCCAGCTCTCTCCCTGGGGGGGCGCTCGAACAGTAC. Protein: CASSLPGGALEQY. The whole CDR3 protein reads CASSLPGGALEQYF.

Comments on this clone: Gene and germline names: mouse. The read finishes 1 residue shy of the CDR3 end, and the germline J gene is used to complete it. This chain connects TRBV14 to TRBJ2-5; TRBD1 aligns across 8 bases. V was pared by 5 bases and J by 4 bases, with 6 bases of the junction left unmatched. CDR1 and CDR2 (germline): SGHDT, FRDEAV. This CDR3 is built from 14 residues. Partial CDR3 DNA: TGTGCCAGCAGCCCTCAGGGGGCGGAAGACACCCAGTAC. It encodes CASSPQGAEDTQY. The whole CDR3 sequence reads CASSPQGAEDTQYF.

Notes on this clone: Genes here carry mouse names. The read is 1 residue too short to cover the CDR3 end, so that end is filled in from the germline J gene. The chain employs TRBV26 and TRBJ1-6, with D unclear. TRBJ1-6 is placed among ORFs of uncertain function. V lost 2 bases and J lost 7, with 9 bases in between. Per germline, CDR1 KGHPV and CDR2 FQNQEV (reference sequence). The CDR3 sequence is 14 residues long. Incomplete CDR3 DNA: TGTGCCAGCAGTCTGGAGGGAGGAAATTCGCCCCTCTAC. It codes for CASSLEGGNSPLY. The CDR3 as a whole reads CASSLEGGNSPLYF.

As to this clone: The genes and germline here are from mouse. The CDR3 is cut off 1 residue early in the read; its end comes from the germline J gene. The rearrangement joins TRBV3 to TRBJ2-2; 9 bases line up with TRBD1. The CDR3 spans 15 residues. Germline assignment: CDR1 SNHLY and CDR2 FYNGKV (reference sequence). V was pared by 5 bases and J by 3 bases, with 4 bases of the junction left unmatched. The CDR3 region is CASSPGTGHTGQLYF. CDR3 DNA (partial): TGTGCCAGCAGCCCCGGGACAGGGCACACCGGGCAGCTCTAC.